A selection of T cell receptor beta chains follows, all from one sample in a study of patients and donors after allogeneic stem cell transplantation. MiXCR, applied by TCRdb to the RT-PCR reads, yields one record per CDR3 protein. The table shows some 150,000 distinct CDR3 sequences, with about a third occurring only once. The sample taken for sequencing was blood, either unsorted or a sorted T cell fraction (not recorded which). Every receptor here comes from a human donor who was either an allogeneic HSCT recipient or a stem cell or donor lymphocyte infusion donor (not recorded which). It is not recorded whose cells these are; they may come from a transplant donor. CDR3s include the opening cysteine and the closing phenylalanine or tryptophan. The D gene is left open where the match is weak. Some rows mark clone size as missing; the rest say once, few, many or name a class of expanded clone.

clone_size d_call j_call v_call cdr3_aa cdr3_nt
few NA TRBJ2-2 TRBV12-3/TRBV12-4 CASTRTSGTAGTGELFF TGTGCCAGCACCAGGACCTCCGGGACAGCGGGCACCGGGGAGCTGTTTTTT
NA NA TRBJ1-6 TRBV15 CATSSSSPGTTPLHF NA
NA TRBD1 TRBJ2-1 TRBV12-3/TRBV12-4 CASSLSVTGRNEQFF TGTGCCAGCAGTTTATCTGTGACAGGGCGAAATGAGCAGTTCTTC
few NA TRBJ2-2 TRBV6-1 CASPPGGPNTGELFF TGTGCCAGCCCCCCCGGGGGACCAAACACCGGGGAGCTGTTTTTT
many TRBD1 TRBJ1-2 TRBV28 CASRRGQPNYGYTF TGTGCCAGCAGAAGGGGACAGCCTAACTATGGCTACACCTTC
NA TRBD1 TRBJ2-7 TRBV12-3/TRBV12-4 CASSRDRAYEQYF TGTGCCAGCAGTCGGGACAGGGCCTACGAGCAGTACTTC
few NA TRBJ2-7 TRBV3-1 CASSQGSSYEQYF TGTGCCAGCAGCCAAGGGTCCTCCTACGAGCAGTACTTC
NA NA TRBJ2-1 TRBV6-2/TRBV6-3 CASSYLVADYNEQFF TGTGCCAGCAGTTACCTGGTAGCGGACTACAATGAGCAGTTCTTC
NA NA TRBJ1-2 TRBV9 CASSAEANYGYTF TGTGCCAGCAGCGCCGAAGCTAACTATGGCTACACCTTC
NA NA TRBJ1-5 TRBV27 CASSLIGGRQPQHF TGTGCCAGCAGTTTAATTGGGGGGCGCCAGCCCCAGCATTTT
medium-sized NA TRBJ2-5 TRBV5-1 CASSLEQQETQYF TGCGCCAGCAGCTTGGAACAGCAAGAGACCCAGTACTTC
few NA TRBJ1-3 TRBV12-3/TRBV12-4 CASSSGSGNTIYF TGTGCCAGCAGTTCTGGATCTGGAAACACCATATATTTT
NA NA TRBJ2-6 TRBV7-2 CASSPLRVLTF TGTGCCAGCAGCCCCTTACGCGTCCTGACTTTC
few NA TRBJ1-1 TRBV24-1 CATSDGKGGVNTEAFF TGTGCCACCAGTGACGGAAAGGGGGGCGTGAACACTGAAGCTTTCTTT
NA TRBD1 TRBJ1-5 TRBV7-3 CASYRGHNQPQHF TGTGCCAGCTACAGGGGGCACAATCAGCCCCAGCATTTT
many TRBD1 TRBJ1-2 TRBV29-1 CSVDTTGAANYGYTF TGCAGCGTCGATACCACAGGGGCCGCTAACTATGGCTACACCTTC
NA TRBD1 TRBJ1-2 TRBV3-1 CASSASTGVKGYTF TGTGCCAGCAGCGCTTCGACAGGGGTCAAAGGCTACACCTTC
few TRBD2 TRBJ2-3 TRBV9 CASSVVASGGPADTQYF TGTGCCAGCAGCGTAGTCGCTAGCGGGGGACCAGCGGATACGCAGTATTTT
few TRBD1 TRBJ1-2 TRBV5-1 CASSLSRGVLPNYGYTF TGCGCCAGCAGCTTGTCCAGGGGGGTTCTCCCAAACTATGGCTACACCTTC
NA NA TRBJ1-5 TRBV4-3 CASSQTRLFSNQPQHF TGCGCCAGCAGCCAAACGCGACTTTTTAGCAATCAGCCCCAGCATTTT
NA NA TRBJ2-7 TRBV12-3/TRBV12-4 CASSLGSLKYYEQYF TGTGCCAGCAGTTTAGGGTCGCTTAAGTACTACGAGCAGTACTTC
NA NA TRBJ1-2 TRBV20-1 CRSGGYTF TGCAGGTCCGGTGGCTACACCTTC
NA TRBD1 TRBJ2-1 TRBV2 CASRTGSSSYNEQFF TGTGCCAGTAGGACAGGGAGTAGCTCCTACAATGAGCAGTTCTTC
NA NA TRBJ1-6 TRBV12-3/TRBV12-4 CASSFLYNSPLHF TGTGCCAGCAGCTTCCTCTATAATTCACCCCTCCACTTT
few NA TRBJ2-5 TRBV29-1 CSVDPGETQYF TGCAGCGTTGACCCCGGGGAGACCCAGTACTTC
NA TRBD1 TRBJ1-1 TRBV5-1 CASSLVGRGKEDTEAFF TGCGCCAGCAGCTTGGTAGGCAGGGGGAAGGAGGACACTGAAGCTTTCTTT
few NA TRBJ1-1 TRBV7-2 CASSLDPQLNAFF TGTGCCAGCAGCTTAGACCCTCAGCTTAACGCTTTCTTT
NA TRBD2 TRBJ2-1 TRBV5-5 CASSFLTSGGANEQFF TGTGCCAGCAGCTTTCTGACTAGCGGGGGGGCGAATGAGCAGTTCTTC
NA TRBD1 TRBJ1-2 TRBV10-3 CAISVTRGRTNYGYTF TGTGCCATCAGTGTTACCAGGGGGCGCACAAACTATGGCTACACCTTC
few NA TRBJ1-2 TRBV14 CASSQWNLRGYGYTF TGTGCCAGCAGCCAATGGAATCTCAGGGGCTATGGCTACACCTTC
NA NA TRBJ1-1 TRBV6-1 CASSGYTEAFF TGTGCCAGCAGTGGATACACTGAAGCTTTCTTT
once TRBD2 TRBJ2-2 TRBV10-3 CAISRTRDTGELFF TGTGCCATCAGTAGGACTAGGGACACCGGGGAGCTGTTTTTT
few NA TRBJ1-1 TRBV28 CASTNGDTEAFF TGTGCCAGCACCAATGGGGACACTGAAGCTTTCTTT
few NA TRBJ2-2 TRBV12-3/TRBV12-4 CASSLGPTGELFF TGTGCCAGCAGTTTAGGGCCCACCGGGGAGCTGTTTTTT
once NA TRBJ2-7 TRBV28 CASSLRVLGYNEQYF TGTGCCAGCAGCTTACGCGTTTTAGGGTATAACGAGCAGTACTTC
NA NA TRBJ1-2 TRBV9 CASSGPGPLGANYGYTF TGTGCCAGCAGCGGCCCCGGACCTCTCGGGGCTAACTATGGCTACACCTTC
few NA TRBJ2-2 TRBV9 CASSVYTGELFF TGTGCCAGCAGCGTTTACACCGGGGAGCTGTTTTTT